This T cell receptor beta chain was observed in a study of T cells in Graves' hyperthyroidism and ophthalmopathy. Trimming cost V 4 bases and J 4 bases, with 16 bases left between them. This CDR3 has 16 residues. Germline V gene data show CDR1 as KGHDR and CDR2 as SFDVKD. Amplification yielded TCR beta CDR3 regions, with RNA transcripts as the source. The HTBI primer set was used in a first-round RT-PCR of the TCR CDR3. TCRdb independently ran MiXCR on the multiplex PCR reads; one entry per CDR3 protein. The table records roughly 500,000 distinct CDR3 sequences, around 13% of them present only once. This clonotype was counted ten times or more. Exclusion of patients followed from uncontrolled infection, other autoimmune disease, pregnancy or lactation.

Sequenced material: blood. The source of this sequence is a woman aged 25 to 39 with Graves' hyperthyroidism that later progressed to Graves' ophthalmopathy. The chain links TRBV24-1 to TRBJ1-5, with D unresolved. This CDR3 reads CATSDPSLPGNQPQHF. The CDR3 DNA follows: TGTGCCACCAGTGACCCCAGTCTCCCGGGAAATCAGCCCCAGCATTTT.